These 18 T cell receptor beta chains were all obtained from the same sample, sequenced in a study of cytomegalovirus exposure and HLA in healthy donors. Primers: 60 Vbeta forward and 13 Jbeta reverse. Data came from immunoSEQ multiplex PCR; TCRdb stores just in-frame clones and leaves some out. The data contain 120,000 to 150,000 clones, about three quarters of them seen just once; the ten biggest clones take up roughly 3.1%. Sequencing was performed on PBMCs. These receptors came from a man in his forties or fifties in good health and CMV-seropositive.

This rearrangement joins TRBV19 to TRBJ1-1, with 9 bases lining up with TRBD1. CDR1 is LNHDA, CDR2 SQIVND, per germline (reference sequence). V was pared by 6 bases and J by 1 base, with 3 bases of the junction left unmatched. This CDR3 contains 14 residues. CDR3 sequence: CASRTGGWNTEAFF. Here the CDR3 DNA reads TGTGCCAGTAGAACAGGGGGCTGGAACACTGAAGCTTTCTTT.

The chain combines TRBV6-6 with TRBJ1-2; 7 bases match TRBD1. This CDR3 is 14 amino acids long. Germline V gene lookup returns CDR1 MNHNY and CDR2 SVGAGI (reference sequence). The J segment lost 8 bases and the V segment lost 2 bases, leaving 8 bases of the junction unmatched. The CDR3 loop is CASSYDTGADGYTF. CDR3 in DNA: TGTGCCAGCAGTTACGACACAGGGGCCGACGGCTACACCTTC.

The DNA of the CDR3 is TGCAGTGCTAGTACAGACTATGGCTACACCTTC. This encodes CSASTDYGYTF. The gene calls are TRBV20-1 and TRBJ1-2; D is unclear. CDR1 is DFQATT, CDR2 SNEGSKA, per germline (reference sequence). Between the trimmed V and J ends, which lost 3 bases and 3 bases, there was a span of 5 bases. The CDR3 totals 11 residues.

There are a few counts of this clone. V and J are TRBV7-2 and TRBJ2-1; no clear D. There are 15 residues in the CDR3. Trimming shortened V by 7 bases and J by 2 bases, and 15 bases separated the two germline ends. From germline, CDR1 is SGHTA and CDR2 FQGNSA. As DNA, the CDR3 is TGTGCCAGCACCCCCCACGAGGCTGCCTACAATGAGCAGTTCTTC. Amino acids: CASTPHEAAYNEQFF.

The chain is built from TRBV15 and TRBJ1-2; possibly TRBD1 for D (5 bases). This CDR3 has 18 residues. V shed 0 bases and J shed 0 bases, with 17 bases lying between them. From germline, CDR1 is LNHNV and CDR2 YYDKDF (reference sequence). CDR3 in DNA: TGTGCCACCAGCAGAGACGCGGAGCAGGGCCTTACTAACTATGGCTACACCTTC. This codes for CATSRDAEQGLTNYGYTF.

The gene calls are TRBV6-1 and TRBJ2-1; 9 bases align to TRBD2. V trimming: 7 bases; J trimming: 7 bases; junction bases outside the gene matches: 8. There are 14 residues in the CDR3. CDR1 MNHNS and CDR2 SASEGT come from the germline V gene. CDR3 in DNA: TGTGCCAGCACCCGGGGGCGGGAGGGAAATGAGCAGTTCTTC. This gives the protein CASTRGREGNEQFF.

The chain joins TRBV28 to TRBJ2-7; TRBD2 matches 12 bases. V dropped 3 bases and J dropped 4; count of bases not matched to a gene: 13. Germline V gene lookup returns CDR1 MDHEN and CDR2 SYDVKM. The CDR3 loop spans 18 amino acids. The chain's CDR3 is CASSLLAGGGGGAYEQYF. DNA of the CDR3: TGTGCCAGCAGTTTGCTAGCGGGAGGGGGAGGGGGTGCGTACGAGCAGTACTTC.

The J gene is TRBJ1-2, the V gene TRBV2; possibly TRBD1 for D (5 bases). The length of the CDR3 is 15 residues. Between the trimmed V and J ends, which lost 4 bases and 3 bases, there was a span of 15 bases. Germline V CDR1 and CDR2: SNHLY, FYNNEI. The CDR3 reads CASSGLAGRHYGYTF. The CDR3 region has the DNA TGTGCCAGCAGTGGTCTGGCAGGGCGCCACTATGGCTACACCTTC.

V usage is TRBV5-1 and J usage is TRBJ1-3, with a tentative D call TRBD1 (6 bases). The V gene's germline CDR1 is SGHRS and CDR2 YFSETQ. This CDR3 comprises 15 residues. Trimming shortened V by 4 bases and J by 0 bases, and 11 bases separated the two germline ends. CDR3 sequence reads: CASSLGQNSGNTIYF. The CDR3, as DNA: TGCGCCAGCAGCCTGGGACAAAACTCTGGAAACACCATATATTTT.

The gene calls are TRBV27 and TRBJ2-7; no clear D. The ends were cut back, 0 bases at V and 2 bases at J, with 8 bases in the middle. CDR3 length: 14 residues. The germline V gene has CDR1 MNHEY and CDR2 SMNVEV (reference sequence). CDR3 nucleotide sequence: TGTGCCAGCAGTTTATCCCAGCGCGCCTACGAGCAGTACTTC. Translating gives CASSLSQRAYEQYF.

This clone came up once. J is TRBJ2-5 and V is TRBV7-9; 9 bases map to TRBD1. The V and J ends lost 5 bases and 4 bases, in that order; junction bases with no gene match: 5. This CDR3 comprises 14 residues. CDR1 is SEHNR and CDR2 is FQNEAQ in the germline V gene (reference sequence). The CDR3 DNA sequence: TGTGCCAGCAGCAGGGACAGGGTCAGAGAGACCCAGTACTTC. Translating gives CASSRDRVRETQYF.

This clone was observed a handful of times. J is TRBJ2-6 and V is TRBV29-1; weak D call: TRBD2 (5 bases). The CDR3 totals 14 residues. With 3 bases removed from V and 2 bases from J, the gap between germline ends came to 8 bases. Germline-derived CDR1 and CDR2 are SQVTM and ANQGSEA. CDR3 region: CSVDSGTGANVLTF. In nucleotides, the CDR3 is TGCAGCGTTGACTCCGGGACTGGGGCCAACGTCCTGACTTTC.

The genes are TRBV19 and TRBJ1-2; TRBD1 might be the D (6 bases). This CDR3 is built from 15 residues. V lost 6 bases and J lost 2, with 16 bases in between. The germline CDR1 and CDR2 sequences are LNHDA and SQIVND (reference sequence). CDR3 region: CASRLTWTDNYGYTF. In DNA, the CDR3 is TGTGCCAGTAGACTAACCTGGACAGACAACTATGGCTACACCTTC.

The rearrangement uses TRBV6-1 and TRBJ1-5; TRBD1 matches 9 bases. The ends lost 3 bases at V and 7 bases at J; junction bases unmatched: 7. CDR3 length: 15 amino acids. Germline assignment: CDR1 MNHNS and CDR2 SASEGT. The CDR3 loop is CASSDNTGGGQPQHF. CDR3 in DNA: TGTGCCAGCAGTGATAATACAGGGGGCGGGCAGCCCCAGCATTTT.

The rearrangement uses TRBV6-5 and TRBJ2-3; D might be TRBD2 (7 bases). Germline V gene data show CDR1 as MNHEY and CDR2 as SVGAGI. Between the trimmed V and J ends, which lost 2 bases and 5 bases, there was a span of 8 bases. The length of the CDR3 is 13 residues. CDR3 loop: CASSYRGGDTQYF. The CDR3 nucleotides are TGTGCCAGCAGTTACAGGGGGGGAGATACGCAGTATTTT.

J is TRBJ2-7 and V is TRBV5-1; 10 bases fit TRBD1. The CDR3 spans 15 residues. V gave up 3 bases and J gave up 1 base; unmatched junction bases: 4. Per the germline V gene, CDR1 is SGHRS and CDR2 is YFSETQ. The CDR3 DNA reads TGCGCCAGCAGCTCGACGGGACAGGGGTCCTACGAGCAGTACTTC. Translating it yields CASSSTGQGSYEQYF. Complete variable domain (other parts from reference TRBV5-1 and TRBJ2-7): KAGVTQTPRYLIKTRGQQVTLSCSPISGHRSVSWYQQTPGQGLQFLFEYFSETQRNKGNFPGRFSGRQFSNSRSEMNVSTLELGDSALYLCASSSTGQGSYEQYFGPGTRLTVT.

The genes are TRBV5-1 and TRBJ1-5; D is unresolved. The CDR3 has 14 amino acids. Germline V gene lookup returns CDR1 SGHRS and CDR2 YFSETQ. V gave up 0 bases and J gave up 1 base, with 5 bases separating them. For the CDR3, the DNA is TGCGCCAGCAGCTTGGGGCAGAGCAATCAGCCCCAGCATTTT. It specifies CASSLGQSNQPQHF.

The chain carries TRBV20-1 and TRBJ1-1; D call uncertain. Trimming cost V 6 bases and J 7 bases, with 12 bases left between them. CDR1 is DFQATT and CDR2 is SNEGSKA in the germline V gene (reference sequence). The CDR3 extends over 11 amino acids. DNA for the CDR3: TGCAGTGCCACTCCGAGTGGTGAAGCTTTCTTT. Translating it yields CSATPSGEAFF.